Listed below are T cell receptor beta chains from one sample, sequenced in a study of identical twins. TCRdb re-called the 5' RACE reads with MiXCR, one entry per CDR3 protein. The sample has approximately 230,000 distinct CDR3 sequences, over 13% seen once. The sequenced material came from memory (CD45RO+) T cells sorted from blood. The receptor source for this set is a young woman in good health. CDR3s include the opening cysteine and the closing phenylalanine or tryptophan. The D gene is left open where the match is weak. Rows give clone size only sometimes, using once, few, many, or a class for an expanded clone.

clone size,V gene,J gene,D gene,CDR3 protein,CDR3 DNA
few,TRBV15,TRBJ2-5,NA,CATSRTVETQYF,TGTGCCACCAGTCGAACGGTAGAGACCCAGTACTTC
many,TRBV27,TRBJ1-5,NA,CASFIQSRIGYSNQPQHF,TGTGCCAGCTTTATCCAGTCTCGGATCGGTTATAGCAATCAGCCCCAGCATTTT
NA,TRBV10-3,TRBJ2-2,NA,CAISESVGSSNTEELFF,TGTGCCATCAGTGAGTCTGTAGGCAGCTCGAACACCGAGGAGCTGTTTTTT
few,TRBV27,TRBJ2-5,TRBD1,CASSPRTGLTETQYF,TGTGCCAGCAGTCCCCGGACAGGGCTAACAGAGACCCAGTACTTC
NA,TRBV11-2,TRBJ2-7,NA,CASSPTWGEQYF,TGTGCCAGCAGCCCGACCTGGGGCGAGCAGTACTTC
NA,TRBV12-3/TRBV12-4,TRBJ2-1,NA,CAVGNEQFF,TGTGCCGTCGGGAATGAGCAGTTCTTC
NA,TRBV20-1,TRBJ2-1,NA,CSGQSGRSFYNEQFF,TGCAGTGGCCAATCAGGACGGAGTTTTTACAATGAGCAGTTCTTC
few,TRBV20-1,TRBJ2-5,NA,CSASPMEETQYF,TGCAGTGCTTCTCCGATGGAAGAGACCCAGTACTTC
few,TRBV18,TRBJ2-3,NA,CASSPTFGGGGTDTQYF,TGTGCCAGCTCACCTACTTTCGGAGGGGGAGGCACAGATACGCAGTATTTT
NA,TRBV7-9,TRBJ2-1,NA,CASSLPRISYNEQFF,TGTGCCAGCAGCTTACCCAGGATCTCTTACAATGAGCAGTTCTTC
NA,TRBV12-5,TRBJ2-5,TRBD2,CASGSGLAVQETQYF,TGTGCTAGTGGTTCAGGGCTAGCGGTTCAAGAGACCCAGTACTTC
few,TRBV21-1,TRBJ2-1,NA,CASSKGPPCRFF,TGTGCCAGCAGCAAAGGGCCCCCCTGTAGGTTCTTC
NA,TRBV29-1,TRBJ2-1,TRBD2,CSVERLANEQFF,TGCAGCGTTGAAAGACTAGCCAATGAGCAGTTCTTC
many,TRBV12-3/TRBV12-4,TRBJ2-1,TRBD2,CASSLGNSGWEGQFF,TGTGCCAGCAGTCTGGGAAATAGCGGGTGGGAGGGGCAGTTCTTC
NA,TRBV5-1,TRBJ2-7,NA,CASSLEAAYEQYF,TGCGCCAGCAGCTTGGAGGCAGCCTACGAGCAGTACTTC
NA,TRBV19,TRBJ1-5,NA,CASSIVGDQPQHF,TGTGCCAGTAGTATAGTAGGAGATCAGCCCCAGCATTTT
few,TRBV20-1,TRBJ2-7,TRBD2,CSASSPGLSSEQYF,TGCAGTGCTAGTTCCCCGGGACTATCGTCCGAGCAGTACTTC
NA,TRBV6-1,TRBJ2-1,TRBD1,CASTRDRYNEQFF,TGTGCCAGCACCCGGGACAGATACAATGAGCAGTTCTTC
few,TRBV9,TRBJ1-4,NA,CASSAGTAHNEKLFF,TGTGCCAGCAGCGCAGGGACGGCACACAATGAAAAACTGTTTTTT
NA,TRBV11-2,TRBJ2-1,NA,CASSKSGVPTYNEQFF,TGTGCCAGCAGCAAAAGTGGGGTACCGACCTACAATGAGCAGTTCTTC
few,TRBV7-3,TRBJ2-1,NA,CASSQGTYNEQFF,TGTGCCAGCAGCCAGGGGACTTACAATGAGCAGTTCTTC
many,TRBV20-1,TRBJ2-1,NA,CSARDLVGGLGEQFF,TGCAGTGCTAGAGATCTAGTCGGGGGTTTGGGTGAGCAGTTCTTC